The clone carrying this T cell receptor beta chain was seen ten or more times. Its specificity is unknown. Unique molecular identifiers were incorporated into the prepared TCRbeta library. TCRdb used MiXCR to reprocess the PCR reads, holding one entry per CDR3 protein. Here the sample spans roughly 180,000 distinct CDR3 sequences, around 10% being singletons. This sample is part of a study of T-cell reconstitution after alpha-beta-depleted transplantation in children. Trimming removed 4 bases from V and 5 bases from J; junction bases left unmatched: 15. The CDR3 is made up of 18 amino acids. From germline, CDR1 is LGHDT and CDR2 YNNKEL (reference sequence). Overall study findings and caveats: At one year after transplant, newly produced T cells mostly accounted for T-cell counts and diversity. Reportedly, only several hundred clones from non-depleted graft cells drove alpha-beta T-cell counts at about two months. Recipient T cells and thymic progenitors that survived were the source of the high TCRbeta diversity seen at day 60 in some patients.

Sequenced here: PBMCs, sampled before TCRalphabeta/CD19-depleted stem cell transplant. This chain joins TRBV3-1 and TRBJ2-2, with 8 bases identical to TRBD2. The TCR was taken from a boy aged 2-9 years with acute myeloid leukemia, due to receive a stem cell transplant. DNA for the CDR3: TGTGCCAGCAGCCCCGTCCCCGGGAGGGCTAAGGGGACCGGGGAGCTGTTTTTT. Its translation: CASSPVPGRAKGTGELFF.